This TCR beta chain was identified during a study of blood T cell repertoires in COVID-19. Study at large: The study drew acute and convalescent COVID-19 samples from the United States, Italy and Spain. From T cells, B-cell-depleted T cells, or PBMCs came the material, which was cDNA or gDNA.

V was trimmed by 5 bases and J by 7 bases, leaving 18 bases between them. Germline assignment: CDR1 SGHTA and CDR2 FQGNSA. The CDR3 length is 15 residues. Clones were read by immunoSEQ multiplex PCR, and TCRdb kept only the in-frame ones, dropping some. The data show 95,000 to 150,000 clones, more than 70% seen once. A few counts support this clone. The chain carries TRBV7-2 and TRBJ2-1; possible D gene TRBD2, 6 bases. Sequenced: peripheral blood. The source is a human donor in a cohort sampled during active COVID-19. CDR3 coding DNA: TGTGCCAGCAGCCCGACCCCCGGGACTCCAAATGAGCAGTTCTTC. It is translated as CASSPTPGTPNEQFF.